The 6 T cell receptor beta chains below all came from one sample that was sequenced in a study of blood T cell repertoires in COVID-19. Clones were read by immunoSEQ multiplex PCR, and TCRdb kept only the in-frame ones, dropping some. The repertoire holds about 150,000 clones, around 86% seen once, with around 4.5% in the top ten. The sample was PBMCs or T cells enriched from blood (not recorded which). These TCRs come from a man aged 50 or older who had recovered from COVID-19.

The chain employs TRBV5-4 and TRBJ2-7; the match to TRBD1 covers 12 bases. The CDR3 is made up of 15 amino acids. With V trimmed by 0 bases and J by 4 bases, 2 bases remained unmatched. CDR1 is SGHNT and CDR2 is YYREEE in the germline V gene (reference sequence). CDR3 sequence reads: CASSLGGQGAYEQYF. CDR3 nucleotides: TGTGCCAGCAGCTTGGGGGGACAGGGGGCGTACGAGCAGTACTTC.

The CDR3 DNA follows: TGTGCCAGCTCTTCGAGTACAGGGGATTATGGCTACACCTTC. Amino acids: CASSSSTGDYGYTF. V usage is TRBV18 and J usage is TRBJ1-2; 7 bases are a match to TRBD1. The germline gives CDR1 KGHSH, CDR2 LQKENI. CDR3 size: 14 residues. The V gene end was trimmed by 6 bases and the J gene end by 5 bases; junction bases not matched to a gene: 9.

This rearrangement joins TRBV3-1 (or the pseudogene TRBV3-2) to TRBJ2-1, with D possibly matching TRBD2 (7 bases). Germline assignment: CDR1 LGHDT and CDR2 YNNKEL (reference sequence). V lost 0 bases, J lost 12 bases, and 12 bases lay in between. CDR3 length equals 13 residues. The CDR3 DNA reads as TGTGCCAGCAGCCAAGATACAGGGAGGGGGCAGTTCTTC. It specifies CASSQDTGRGQFF.

The chain is built from TRBV6-5 and TRBJ1-1; tentative D call: TRBD1 (5 bases). The CDR3 contains 12 residues. Trimming removed 6 bases at V and 10 bases at J, with 15 bases between. Germline V gene data show CDR1 as MNHEY and CDR2 as SVGAGI. The CDR3 DNA reads as TGTGCCAGCAGCTATCTAAGGGGAGGAGCTTTCTTT. Translated, it gives CASSYLRGGAFF.

The J gene is TRBJ1-2, the V gene TRBV20-1, with D unresolved. V lost 1 base, J lost 8 bases, and 8 bases lay in between. CDR3 length: 11 residues. CDR1 and CDR2 from the germline V gene are DFQATT and SNEGSKA (reference sequence). The DNA of the CDR3 is TGCAGTGCTAGAGTGGTCGGGGGCTACACCTTC. It codes for CSARVVGGYTF.

This clone has a handful of counts. The chain recombines TRBV5-1 with TRBJ1-2; the match to TRBD1 covers 8 bases. The trim removed 0 bases at V and 8 bases at J, leaving 12 bases unmatched. Germline V lookup: CDR1 SGHRS, CDR2 YFSETQ. CDR3 length: 16 residues. The chain's CDR3 is CASSLDPSGGAGGYTF. In nucleotides, the CDR3 is TGCGCCAGCAGCTTGGACCCCTCAGGGGGCGCTGGAGGCTACACCTTC. Complete variable domain (other parts from reference TRBV5-1 and TRBJ1-2): KAGVTQTPRYLIKTRGQQVTLSCSPISGHRSVSWYQQTPGQGLQFLFEYFSETQRNKGNFPGRFSGRQFSNSRSEMNVSTLELGDSALYLCASSLDPSGGAGGYTFGSGTRLTVV.